This T cell receptor (beta chain) was sequenced during a study of shared clonotypes between healthy human individuals. Whole-study results and caveats: Naive CD4 clonotype sharing across a handful of donors was 4.5% to 6%. Generally, naive subsets came out with larger estimated richness than memory subsets.

This CDR3 has 16 amino acids. Germline V gene sequence: CDR1 SNHLY, CDR2 FYNNEI. Trimming cost V 5 bases and J 8 bases, with 19 bases left between them. Of note for this clone: The antigen is not known.

Assay: immunoSEQ multiplex PCR; the TCRdb copy retains only in-frame clones and omits some. This sample carries under 2.5 million clones, 85% to 95% of them seen once, and the ten largest clones take around 0.35%. The sequence was obtained from a man between 18 and 35 years old in good health. Some clones in this sample may be carry-over from other donors' samples. The J gene is TRBJ1-6, the V gene TRBV2; TRBD1 might be the D (6 bases). The sample consisted of naive CD4+ T cells from PBMCs. Sample subset: CD45RA+ positively selected. Here the CDR3 DNA reads TGTGCCAGCAGTCCACAGGGCCTCCTTACGGATTCACCCCTCCACTTT. Its translation: CASSPQGLLTDSPLHF.